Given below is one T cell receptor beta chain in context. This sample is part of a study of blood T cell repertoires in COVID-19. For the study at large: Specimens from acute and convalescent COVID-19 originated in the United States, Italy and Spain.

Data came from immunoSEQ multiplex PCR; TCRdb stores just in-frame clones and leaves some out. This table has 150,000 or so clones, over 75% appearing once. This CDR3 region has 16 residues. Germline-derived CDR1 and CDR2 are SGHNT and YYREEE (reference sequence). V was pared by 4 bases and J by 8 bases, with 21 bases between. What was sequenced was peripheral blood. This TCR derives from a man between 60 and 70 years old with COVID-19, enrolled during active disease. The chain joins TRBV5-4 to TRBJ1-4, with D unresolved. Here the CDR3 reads CASSQSKHREGEKLFF. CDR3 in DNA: TGTGCCAGCAGCCAAAGTAAACATCGGGAAGGAGAAAAACTGTTTTTT.